This T cell receptor beta chain was recovered during a study of shared clonotypes between healthy human individuals. Splitting of each subset's genomic DNA was done evenly across several immunoSEQ plates. The DNA input per sorted-subset replicate PCR was 150 to 200 ng, corresponding to some 27,000 T cell genomes. TCRdb's table, derived via immunoSEQ multiplex PCR, lists solely in-frame clones and lacks some. The sample holds millions of clones; around nine tenths are singletons and the top ten take under 0.15%. This TCR derives from a man between 18 and 29 years old in good health. Sequenced: naive CD4+ T cells sorted from blood. Stated subset: CD45RA+ positively selected.

The CDR3 protein is CASSMGPLAGGNGGELFF. The CDR3 DNA reads as TGTGCCAGTAGTATGGGCCCGTTAGCGGGAGGGAATGGCGGGGAGCTGTTTTTT. The chain links TRBV19 to TRBJ2-2; 11 bases agree with TRBD2. The V segment lost 3 bases and the J segment 7 bases; nucleotides outside the gene matches: 13. The CDR3 has 18 amino acids. Looked up from germline, CDR1 is LNHDA and CDR2 is SQIVND (reference sequence).